The 11 T cell receptor beta chains listed next were all sequenced from one sample in a study of molecular identifiers for immune sequencing clone quantification (dated by TCRdb to about 2018). Library preparation employed PCR. Sequencer: Illumina HiSeq 4000. TCRdb reworked the public reads: Q25 trimming with fastp, MiXCR clone assembly, productive beta chains retained. Records with the same CDR3 protein are collapsed into one entry carrying the most frequent genes and DNA. For this sample the table gives more than 250,000 distinct CDR3 sequences, of which about 21% were detected only once. Together, the top ten hold approximately 0.83% of the sample. Sequencing was done on a sample of naive CD8+ T cells from blood, with Jurkat cell RNA spiked in. This specimen's cell subset or site label, interpreted: FACS-sorted CD8+CD4-CCR7+CD45RA+ naive T cells. The origin of the receptors is a human donor in good health. Some libraries in this study had Jurkat cell RNA spiked in.

This clonotype has ten or more counts. V is TRBV6-2 or TRBV6-3 and J is TRBJ1-1; 9 bases agree with TRBD1. The CDR3 extends over 13 amino acids. Per the germline V gene, CDR1 is MNHEY and CDR2 is SVGEGT. With V trimmed by 7 bases and J by 4 bases, 4 bases remained unmatched. CDR3 DNA: TGTGCCAGCACCGGACAGGGGACCACTGAAGCTTTCTTT. Encoded protein: CASTGQGTTEAFF.

This clonotype showed up many times. V usage is TRBV9 and J usage is TRBJ2-3; D not resolved. V shed 3 bases and J shed 4 bases, with 21 bases lying between them. The CDR3 extends over 17 amino acids. Germline lookup yields CDR1 SGDLS and CDR2 YYNGEE. The CDR3 DNA is TGTGCCAGCAGCGAGAGGTTGCAGGAACGGAGCCCAGATACGCAGTATTTT. It yields the protein CASSERLQERSPDTQYF. The full variable domain, its missing parts supplied by reference TRBV9 and TRBJ2-3, is DSGVTQTPKHLITATGQRVTLRCSPRSGDLSVYWYQQSLDQGLQFLIQYYNGEERAKGNILERFSAQQFPDLHSELNLSSLELGDSALYFCASSERLQERSPDTQYFGPGTRLTVL.

Many counts were recorded for this clonotype. The J gene is TRBJ2-3, the V gene TRBV7-8; possible D gene TRBD1, 6 bases. The V gene's germline CDR1 is SGHVS and CDR2 FQNEAQ. This CDR3 region has 16 residues. V shed 5 bases and J shed 1 base, with 16 bases lying between them. The CDR3 coding sequence is TGTGCCAGCAGCCCCGAGAGGGGGTGGGGCACAGATACGCAGTATTTT. Its protein is CASSPERGWGTDTQYF.

This clonotype came up a few times. This CDR3 reads CASTDSGNTIYF. The CDR3 DNA follows: TGTGCCAGCACCGACTCTGGAAACACCATATATTTT. The chain joins TRBV27 to TRBJ1-3; D is unclear. The V and J ends lost 7 bases and 0 bases respectively, with 4 bases between them. The V gene's germline CDR1 is MNHEY and CDR2 SMNVEV (reference sequence). The CDR3 covers 12 residues.

The gene calls are TRBV20-1 and TRBJ2-7; D is ambiguous. Looked up from germline, CDR1 is DFQATT and CDR2 is SNEGSKA (reference sequence). The CDR3 consists of 13 residues. V was shortened by 0 bases and J by 0 bases, with 6 bases between the two germline ends. Written as DNA, the CDR3 is TGCAGTGCTAGAGAAGTGAGCTCCTACGAGCAGTACTTC. Translation: CSAREVSSYEQYF.

This clonotype was counted at least ten times. This chain links TRBV5-8 with TRBJ2-5; 11 bases fit TRBD2. This CDR3 spans 15 amino acids. V lost 3 bases, J lost 1 base, and 2 bases stayed unmatched. Per the germline V gene, CDR1 is SGHTS and CDR2 is YDEGEE. CDR3 coding DNA: TGTGCCAGCAGCTCTAGCGGGAGGCCCCAAGAGACCCAGTACTTC. This encodes CASSSSGRPQETQYF.

In this sample, this clonotype turned up a few times. The conserved phenylalanine or tryptophan is not found at the CDR3 terminus, so this likely reflects a read error. The rearrangement links TRBV15 to TRBJ2-1, with D perhaps TRBD1 or TRBD2 (5 bases each). V lost 6 bases to trimming and J lost 6 bases, with 21 bases between them. The CDR3 covers 16 residues. CDR1 and CDR2 from the germline V gene are LNHNV and YYDKDF (reference sequence). CDR3 in DNA: TGTGCCACCAGGAAGAAACGGGGACCTGCCCCCAATGAGCAGTTCTCC. Protein: CATRKKRGPAPNEQFS.

This clonotype was seen just once. Since a much larger clone is just one base distant, this may be a read error. The chain recombines TRBV5-1 with TRBJ2-7; 11 bases match TRBD2. Germline V gene sequence: CDR1 SGHRS, CDR2 YFSETQ. This CDR3 is 16 amino acids long. V lost 7 bases, J lost 2 bases, and 11 bases stayed unmatched. The CDR3 nucleotides are TGCGCCAGCGGCCCAGGGATGACTAGCGGGACCTACGAGCAGTACTTC. This sequence encodes CASGPGMTSGTYEQYF.

This clonotype was observed at least ten times. The rearrangement links TRBV2 to TRBJ2-7; D is uncertain. Trimming removed 1 base at V and 4 bases at J, with 8 bases between. Germline-derived CDR1 and CDR2 are SNHLY and FYNNEI. The CDR3 spans 13 residues. CDR3: CASSEVAGYEQYF. The CDR3 bases are TGTGCCAGCAGTGAAGTTGCTGGGTACGAGCAGTACTTC.

This clonotype was observed a few times. The chain joins TRBV27 to TRBJ1-1, with a weak D call TRBD1 (6 bases). The CDR3 runs 14 residues. The germline V gene encodes CDR1 MNHEY and CDR2 SMNVEV (reference sequence). Trimming removed 5 bases at V and 6 bases at J, with 16 bases between. CDR3 in DNA: TGTGCCAGCAGTGCACCTACAGGGCTAGCTGAAGCTTTCTTT. It codes for CASSAPTGLAEAFF.

Turning to this clonotype: A much larger clone lies one base from this, so it may be a read error. The chain is built from TRBV7-3 and TRBJ2-3; TRBD2 aligns across 9 bases. The CDR3 has 15 amino acids. From germline, CDR1 is SGHTA and CDR2 FQGTGA. CDR3 sequence reads: CASSPTGTSTGTQYF. The CDR3 DNA follows: TGTGCCAGCAGCCCCACCGGGACTAGCACAGGTACGCAGTATTTT.